The sequence of this TCR beta chain was determined in a study of blood T cells in healthy people across ages. Combining a sample-barcoded 5' primer with a J-beta primer mix, a second PCR ran for roughly 7 to 12 cycles. TCRdb processed the 5' RACE reads anew with MiXCR; each CDR3 protein has one entry. The sample carries 700,000 to 950,000 distinct CDR3 sequences, around 40% recorded once. Study-level results: Naive T cell percentage showed a strong correlation with the diversity of TCR beta. TCR beta diversity, measured per million T cells, fell in a roughly linear way with age.

For every donor, a draw yielded about 10 milliliters of peripheral blood. Comment on this clonotype: What it binds is unknown.

The source material was blood. The receptor was derived from a woman aged 60-75 years in good health.

The CDR3 protein is CASNPSLSGGSYEQYF. For the CDR3, the DNA is TGCGCCAGCAACCCAAGCCTGAGCGGGGGCTCCTACGAGCAGTACTTC. The chain carries TRBV5-1 and TRBJ2-7, with 8 bases aligning to TRBD2. CDR3 length equals 16 residues. J lost 0 bases, V lost 6 bases, and 11 bases had no gene match. The germline V gene encodes CDR1 SGHRS and CDR2 YFSETQ.